This T cell receptor (beta chain) is from a study of T cell responses to AZD1222 COVID-19 vaccine. Overall study: It was second doses at about 4 or about 12 weeks that were pooled.

Assay used: immunoSEQ multiplex PCR; TCRdb lists only in-frame clones, some missing. The data contain about 130,000 clones, 88% of them seen just once; the ten biggest clones take up 4% to 4.5%. CDR1 and CDR2 from the germline V gene are SNHLY and FYNNEI. CDR3 size: 15 residues. V lost 6 bases and J lost 0, with 12 bases in between. The starting material was peripheral blood, obtained on day 0 of AZD1222 vaccination. The chain joins TRBV2 to TRBJ2-1, with unresolved D. The receptor comes from an adult in good health. The CDR3 nucleotides read TGTGCCAGCAGCGTGGATCGGAGCTCCTACAATGAGCAGTTCTTC. Amino acid sequence: CASSVDRSSYNEQFF.